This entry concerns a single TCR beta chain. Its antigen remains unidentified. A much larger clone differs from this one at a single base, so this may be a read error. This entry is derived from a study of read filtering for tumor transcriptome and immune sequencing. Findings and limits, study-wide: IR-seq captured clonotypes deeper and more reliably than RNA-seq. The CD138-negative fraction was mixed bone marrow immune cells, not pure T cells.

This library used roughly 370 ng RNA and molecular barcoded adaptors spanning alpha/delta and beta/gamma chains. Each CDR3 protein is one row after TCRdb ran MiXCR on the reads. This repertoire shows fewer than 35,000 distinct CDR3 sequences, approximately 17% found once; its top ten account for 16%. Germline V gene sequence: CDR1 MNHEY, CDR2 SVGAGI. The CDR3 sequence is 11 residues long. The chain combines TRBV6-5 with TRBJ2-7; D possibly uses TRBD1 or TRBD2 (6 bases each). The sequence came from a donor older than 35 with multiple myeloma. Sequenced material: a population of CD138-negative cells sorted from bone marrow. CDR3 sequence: CASGYTGAQYF. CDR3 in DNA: TGTGCCAGCGGTTATACGGGGGCCCAGTACTTC.